This TCR beta chain was sequenced for a study of T cell responses to AZD1222 COVID-19 vaccine (dated by TCRdb to 2020 to 2023). As for the study more broadly: Because spike-specific TCR depth and breadth did not differ between the two schedules, AZD1222 recipients who got a second dose at roughly 4 weeks were pooled with those who got a second dose at roughly 12 weeks. TCR sequencing was performed for 230 to 250 trial participants, of whom roughly 200 were given two doses of AZD1222 and around 25 were given two doses of MenACWY control vaccine. Enrollment into the trials was organized by age into subgroups of 18-55, 56-69 and 70-plus years, and those subgroups contained approximately 160, 26 and 62 TCR-sequenced participants, respectively. Study-level results and caveats: CD4 TCRs associated with the vaccine covered the entire spike protein, and the dominant responses were in regions 160-218 and 743-854. Participants were mostly white British, with more females than males. The authors suggested clonal diversity may have been underestimated. Spike-specific TCR breadth and depth rose significantly after two AZD1222 doses compared with day 0 and with MenACWY recipients. The 56-69-year group was small, and its depth increase did not reach significance, likely because of low power. Because no samples from the day 14 peak response were available, repertoires could be characterized only after the peak T cell response. Reportedly, close to half of the unique spike-specific TCRs recognized epitopes lying outside the regions that are mutated in the B.1.351 and B.1.1.7 variants. Only five to seven AZD1222 recipients were SARS-CoV-2 seropositive at baseline, limiting conclusions about previously exposed vaccinees.

The CDR3 regions of human TCRbeta chains were subjected to immunosequencing. On the authors' methods: Repertoire TCRs were matched against a reference library of SARS-CoV-2-specific TCRs generated with the MIRA antigen-specificity platform. Breadth was defined as the fraction of unique TCRs that were SARS-CoV-2-associated. Depth was defined as the fraction of total T cells that were SARS-CoV-2-associated. Each spike-specific TCR was assigned to its reactive spike region and to a CD4 or CD8 class using the MIRA data. Log10-transformed breadth and depth values were compared by one-way ANOVA with Sidak's multiple comparisons tests. Entries here come from immuneACCESS through TCRdb and include only in-frame sequences with V and J called. Some clones fail to appear in such tables; in the studies checked, an unresolved V gene covers under half of the shortfall, and the cause of the remainder is unknown. Clonal size and the V and J genes are those of that table, whereas D and trimming came from the DNA. A total of approximately 130,000 clones appear in this sample, over 85% of them only once. Around 3.3% of the sample is taken by the ten largest.

To note about this clone: Its antigen is not yet known. No base-level quality is on record; no much larger clone is a single base apart.

The meaning of the sample's time point label: baseline before first vaccination. The vaccinee samples were drawn from two UK trials, COV001 and COV002, one of which was a single-blind randomized controlled phase 2/3 trial testing AZD1222 (ChAdOx1 nCoV-19) in healthy adults. Trial participant PBMC samples were collected at day 0 and day 28 after the second dose for TCRbeta chain sequencing. Its CDR3 holds 15 amino acids, cysteine through phenylalanine. Kept here is only the CDR3 DNA, which spans 45 bases and is read in frame from base 1. Reading the germline V gene gives CDR1 MNHEY and CDR2 SVGEGT. After removal of 4 bases from V and 7 bases from J, the junction retains 9 bases not matched to a gene.

This clonotype was sampled from an adult in good health. The specimen comprised peripheral blood, sampled on day 0 of AZD1222 vaccination. The V and J genes are TRBV6-2 or TRBV6-3 and TRBJ1-2; 10 nucleotides in the junction match TRBD1. For the CDR3, the sequence is CASSSLGTGASGYTF. At the DNA level, the sequence is TGTGCCAGCAGTTCCTTGGGGACAGGGGCCTCTGGCTACACCTTC.